Listed here is a single TCR beta chain. The CDR3 contains 15 residues. With 4 bases clipped from V and 3 bases from J, the junction kept 6 bases outside the gene matches. The V gene's germline CDR1 is MNHEY and CDR2 SVGAGI. The record originates from a study of blood T cell repertoires in COVID-19. Some clones are missing from TCRdb's copy, which holds only in-frame ones; the method was immunoSEQ multiplex PCR. In the table there are about 73,000 clones, more than 70% of which are singletons. The sequence came from a man aged 50-60 years with active COVID-19. The chain combines TRBV6-5 with TRBJ2-1; TRBD2 matches 7 bases. Specimen: peripheral blood. The CDR3 spells CASSLGASGYNEQFF. The CDR3 DNA follows: TGTGCCAGCAGTTTAGGGGCTAGCGGCTACAATGAGCAGTTCTTC.